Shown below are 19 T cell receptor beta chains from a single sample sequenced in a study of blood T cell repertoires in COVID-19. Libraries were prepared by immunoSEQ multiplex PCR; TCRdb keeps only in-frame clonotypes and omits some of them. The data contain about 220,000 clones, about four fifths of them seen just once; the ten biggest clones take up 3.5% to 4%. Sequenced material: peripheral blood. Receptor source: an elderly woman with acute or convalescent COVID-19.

This CDR3 is CASSLSGNSNYGYTF. In DNA form, the CDR3 reads TGTGCCAGCAGCTTGTCAGGGAACTCTAACTATGGCTACACCTTC. V usage is TRBV5-5 and J usage is TRBJ1-2, with D tentatively TRBD1 (5 bases). This CDR3 has 15 residues. Trimming cost V 1 base and J 0 bases, with 10 bases left between them. From germline, CDR1 is SGHKS and CDR2 YYEKEE (reference sequence).

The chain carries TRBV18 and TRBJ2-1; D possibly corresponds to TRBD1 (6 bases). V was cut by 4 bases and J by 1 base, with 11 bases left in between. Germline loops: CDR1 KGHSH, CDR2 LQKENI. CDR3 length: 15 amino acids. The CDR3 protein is CASSLSQGSYNEQFF. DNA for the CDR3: TGTGCCAGCTCACTCAGCCAGGGGTCCTACAATGAGCAGTTCTTC.

The CDR3 region is CASSWGQGANYGYTF. Here the CDR3 DNA reads TGTGCCAGCAGTTGGGGACAGGGAGCTAACTATGGCTACACCTTC. This sequence joins TRBV6-5 and TRBJ1-2, with 9 bases matching TRBD1. The length of the CDR3 is 15 residues. Germline values: CDR1 MNHEY, CDR2 SVGAGI. Losses at the gene ends were 4 bases for V and 0 bases for J; bases not matched to a gene: 3.

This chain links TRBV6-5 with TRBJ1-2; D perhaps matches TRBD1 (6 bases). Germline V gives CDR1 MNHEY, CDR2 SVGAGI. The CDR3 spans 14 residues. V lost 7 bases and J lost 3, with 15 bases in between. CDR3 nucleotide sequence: TGTGCCAGCACCTCAGGGGTCCCACACTATGGCTACACCTTC. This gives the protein CASTSGVPHYGYTF.

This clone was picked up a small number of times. The CDR3 nucleotides are TGTGCCAGCAGCGACGGACAGGGAGGTACTGAAGCTTTCTTT. Translating it yields CASSDGQGGTEAFF. The chain uses TRBV5-4 and TRBJ1-1; 8 nucleotides agree with TRBD1. This CDR3 is 14 amino acids long. V trimming: 4 bases; J trimming: 5 bases; junction bases outside the gene matches: 7. CDR1 and CDR2 (germline): SGHNT, YYREEE (reference sequence).

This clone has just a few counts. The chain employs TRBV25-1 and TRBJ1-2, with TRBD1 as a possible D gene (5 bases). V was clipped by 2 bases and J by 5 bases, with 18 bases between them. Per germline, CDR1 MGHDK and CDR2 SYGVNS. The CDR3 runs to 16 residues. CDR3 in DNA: TGTGCCAGCAGTGAAAGGTTCCAGGGCGTGGGGTATGGCTACACCTTC. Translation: CASSERFQGVGYGYTF.

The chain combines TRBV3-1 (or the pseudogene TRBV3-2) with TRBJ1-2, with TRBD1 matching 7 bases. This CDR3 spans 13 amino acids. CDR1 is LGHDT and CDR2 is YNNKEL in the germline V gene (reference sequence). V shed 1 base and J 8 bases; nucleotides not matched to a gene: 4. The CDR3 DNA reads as TGTGCCAGCAGCCAAGCCCAGGGGGTCGGCTACACCTTC. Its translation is CASSQAQGVGYTF.

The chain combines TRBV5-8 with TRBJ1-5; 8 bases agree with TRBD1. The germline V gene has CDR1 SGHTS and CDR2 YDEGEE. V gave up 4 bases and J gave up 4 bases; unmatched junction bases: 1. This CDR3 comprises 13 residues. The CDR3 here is CASSRDRNQPQHF. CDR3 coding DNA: TGTGCCAGCAGCCGGGACAGGAATCAGCCCCAGCATTTT.

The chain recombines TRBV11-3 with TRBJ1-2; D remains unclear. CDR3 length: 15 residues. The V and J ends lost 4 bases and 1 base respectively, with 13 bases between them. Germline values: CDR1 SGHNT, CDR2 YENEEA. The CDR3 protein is CASSSGGQLNYGYTF. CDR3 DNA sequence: TGTGCCAGCAGCTCGGGAGGGCAACTTAACTATGGCTACACCTTC.

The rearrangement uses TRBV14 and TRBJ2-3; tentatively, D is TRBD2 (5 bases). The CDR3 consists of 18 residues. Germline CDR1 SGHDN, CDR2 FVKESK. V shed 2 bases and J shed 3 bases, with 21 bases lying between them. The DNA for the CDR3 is TGTGCCAGCAGCCAACTAGGCGGGCTACCCCTGATAACAGATACGCAGTATTTT. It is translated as CASSQLGGLPLITDTQYF.

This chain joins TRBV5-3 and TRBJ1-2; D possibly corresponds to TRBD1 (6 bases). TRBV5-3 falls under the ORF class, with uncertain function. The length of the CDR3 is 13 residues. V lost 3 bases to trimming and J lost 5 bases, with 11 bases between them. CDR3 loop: CARSSDRPYGYTF. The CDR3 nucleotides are TGTGCCAGAAGCTCCGACAGGCCATATGGCTACACCTTC.

CDR3 DNA sequence: TGCAGTGCTAGTGGGCGGGGGTCTCGCAATGAGCAGTTCTTC. Its translation: CSASGRGSRNEQFF. The chain uses TRBV20-1 and TRBJ2-1; TRBD2 aligns across 7 bases. The germline gives CDR1 DFQATT, CDR2 SNEGSKA (reference sequence). V trimming: 3 bases; J trimming: 6 bases; junction bases outside the gene matches: 8. The CDR3 sequence is 14 residues long.

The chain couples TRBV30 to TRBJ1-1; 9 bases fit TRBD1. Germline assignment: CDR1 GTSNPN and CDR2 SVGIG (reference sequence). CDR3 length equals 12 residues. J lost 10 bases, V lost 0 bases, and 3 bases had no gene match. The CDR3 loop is CAWSVTGGTAFF. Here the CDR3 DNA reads TGTGCCTGGAGTGTAACAGGGGGCACAGCTTTCTTT.

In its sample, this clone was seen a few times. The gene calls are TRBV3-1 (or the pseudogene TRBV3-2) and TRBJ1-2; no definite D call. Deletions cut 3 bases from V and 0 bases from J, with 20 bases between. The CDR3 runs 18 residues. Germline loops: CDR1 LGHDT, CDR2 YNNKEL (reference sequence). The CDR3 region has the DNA TGTGCCAGCAGCCATCTAATCGGTGCCACCCGAGCTAACTATGGCTACACCTTC. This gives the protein CASSHLIGATRANYGYTF.

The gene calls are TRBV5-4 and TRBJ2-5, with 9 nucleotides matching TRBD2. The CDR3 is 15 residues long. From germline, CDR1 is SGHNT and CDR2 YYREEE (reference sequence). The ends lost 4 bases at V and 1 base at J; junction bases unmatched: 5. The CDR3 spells CASSATSGLQETQYF. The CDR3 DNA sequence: TGTGCCAGCAGCGCGACTAGCGGCCTCCAAGAGACCCAGTACTTC.

The chain's CDR3 is CASRLTTGTRGEAFF. The DNA for the CDR3 is TGTGCCAGCAGACTGACCACCGGCACCCGAGGGGAAGCTTTCTTT. V is TRBV6-6 and J is TRBJ1-1, with D unresolved. This CDR3 is built from 15 residues. Trimming pared 6 bases from V and 8 bases from J, leaving 22 bases between. Per germline, CDR1 MNHNY and CDR2 SVGAGI (reference sequence).

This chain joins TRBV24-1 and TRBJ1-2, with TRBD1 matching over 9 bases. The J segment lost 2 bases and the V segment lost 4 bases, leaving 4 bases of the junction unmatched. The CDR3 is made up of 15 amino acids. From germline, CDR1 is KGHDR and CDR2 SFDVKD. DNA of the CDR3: TGTGCCACCAGTGACACAGGGGGCCGGAACTATGGCTACACCTTC. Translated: CATSDTGGRNYGYTF.

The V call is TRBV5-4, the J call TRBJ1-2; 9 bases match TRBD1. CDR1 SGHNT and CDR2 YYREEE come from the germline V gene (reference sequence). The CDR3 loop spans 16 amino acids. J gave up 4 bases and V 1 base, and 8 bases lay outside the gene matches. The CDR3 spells CASSLNAGTGTYGYTF. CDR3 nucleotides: TGTGCCAGCAGCTTGAATGCCGGGACAGGGACCTATGGCTACACCTTC.

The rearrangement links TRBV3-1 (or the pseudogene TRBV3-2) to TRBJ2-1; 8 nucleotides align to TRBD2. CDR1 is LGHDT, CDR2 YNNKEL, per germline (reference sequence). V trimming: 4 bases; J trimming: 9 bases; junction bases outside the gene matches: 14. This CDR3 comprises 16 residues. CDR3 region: CASSRGLAGRGGEQFF. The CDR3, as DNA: TGTGCCAGCAGCCGCGGGCTAGCGGGCAGAGGAGGTGAGCAGTTCTTC.